This T cell receptor beta chain comes out of a study of T cell repertoires in cytomegalovirus infection. One entry per CDR3 protein results from TCRdb running MiXCR on the reads. The data show more than 400,000 distinct CDR3 sequences, approximately 25% seen once. This CDR3 is built from 15 residues. CDR1 is MNHEY, CDR2 SVGEGT, per germline. V lost 2 bases to trimming and J lost 1 base; unmatched junction nucleotides: 4. This clonotype was sampled from a human donor in good health (CMV status not recorded). Some clones in this sample may be carry-over from other donors' samples. Material: PBMCs. The rearrangement joins TRBV6-2 or TRBV6-3 to TRBJ2-5, with 7 bases matching TRBD1. The CDR3 DNA reads TGTGCCAGCAGTTACAGGGGACAGATCCAAGAGACCCAGTACTTC. As protein: CASSYRGQIQETQYF.